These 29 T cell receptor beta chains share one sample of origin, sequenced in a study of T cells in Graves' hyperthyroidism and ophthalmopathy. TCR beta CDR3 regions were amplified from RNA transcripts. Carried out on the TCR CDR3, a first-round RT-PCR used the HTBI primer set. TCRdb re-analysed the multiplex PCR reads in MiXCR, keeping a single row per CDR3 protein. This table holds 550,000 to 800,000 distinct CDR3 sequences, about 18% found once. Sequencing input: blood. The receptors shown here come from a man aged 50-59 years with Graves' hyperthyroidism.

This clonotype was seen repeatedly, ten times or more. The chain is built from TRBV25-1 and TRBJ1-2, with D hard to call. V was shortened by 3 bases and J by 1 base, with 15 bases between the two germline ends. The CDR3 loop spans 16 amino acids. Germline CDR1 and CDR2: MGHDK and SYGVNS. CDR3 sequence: CASSDPRRGFNYGYTF. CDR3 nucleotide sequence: TGTGCCAGCAGTGACCCCCGGCGAGGTTTTAACTATGGCTACACCTTC.

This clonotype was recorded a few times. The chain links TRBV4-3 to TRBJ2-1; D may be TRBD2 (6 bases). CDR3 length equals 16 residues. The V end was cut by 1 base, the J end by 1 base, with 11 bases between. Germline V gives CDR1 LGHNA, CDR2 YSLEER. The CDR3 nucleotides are TGCGCCAGCAGCCAAGGGACTGCGGGATCCTACAATGAGCAGTTCTTC. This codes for CASSQGTAGSYNEQFF.

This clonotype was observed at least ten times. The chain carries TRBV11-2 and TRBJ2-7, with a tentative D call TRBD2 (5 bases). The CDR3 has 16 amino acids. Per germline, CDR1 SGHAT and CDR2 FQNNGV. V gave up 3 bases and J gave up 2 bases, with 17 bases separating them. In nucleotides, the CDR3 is TGTGCCAGCAGCTTTTTGTCGATTAGCGCTACCTACGAGCAGTACTTC. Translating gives CASSFLSISATYEQYF.

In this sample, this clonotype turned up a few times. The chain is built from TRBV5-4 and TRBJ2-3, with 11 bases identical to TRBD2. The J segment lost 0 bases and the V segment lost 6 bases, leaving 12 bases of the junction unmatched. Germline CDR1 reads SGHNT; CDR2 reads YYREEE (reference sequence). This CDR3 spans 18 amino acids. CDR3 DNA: TGTGCCAGCACCCGGGGGGGGACTAGCGGATTTAGCACAGATACGCAGTATTTT. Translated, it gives CASTRGGTSGFSTDTQYF.

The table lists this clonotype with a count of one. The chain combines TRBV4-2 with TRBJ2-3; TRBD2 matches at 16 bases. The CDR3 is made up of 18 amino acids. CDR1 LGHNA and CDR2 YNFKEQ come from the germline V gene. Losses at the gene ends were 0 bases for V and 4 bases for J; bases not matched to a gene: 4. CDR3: CASSQEAGLAGGSDTQYF. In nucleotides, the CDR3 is TGTGCCAGCAGCCAAGAGGCGGGACTAGCGGGAGGGTCAGATACGCAGTATTTT.

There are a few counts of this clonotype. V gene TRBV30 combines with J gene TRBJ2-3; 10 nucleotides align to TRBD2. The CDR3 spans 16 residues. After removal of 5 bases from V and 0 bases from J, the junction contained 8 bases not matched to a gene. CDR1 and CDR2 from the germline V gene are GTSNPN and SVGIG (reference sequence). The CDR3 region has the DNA TGTGCCTGGGGGACTAGCGCAACCCTTAGCACAGATACGCAGTATTTT. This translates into CAWGTSATLSTDTQYF. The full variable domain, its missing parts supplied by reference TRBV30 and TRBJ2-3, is SQTIHQWPATLVQPVGSPLSLECTVEGTSNPNLYWYRQAAGRGLQLLFYSVGIGQISSEVPQNLSASRPQDRQFILSSKKLLLSDSGFYLCAWGTSATLSTDTQYFGPGTRLTVL.

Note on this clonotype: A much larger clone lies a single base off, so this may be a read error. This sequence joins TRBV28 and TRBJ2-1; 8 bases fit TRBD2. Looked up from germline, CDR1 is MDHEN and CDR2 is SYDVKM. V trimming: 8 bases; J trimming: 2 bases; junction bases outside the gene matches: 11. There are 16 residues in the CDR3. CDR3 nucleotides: TGTGCCAGCGTGAGTTTTCTAGCGGGCGCCTACAATGAGCAGTTCTTC. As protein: CASVSFLAGAYNEQFF.

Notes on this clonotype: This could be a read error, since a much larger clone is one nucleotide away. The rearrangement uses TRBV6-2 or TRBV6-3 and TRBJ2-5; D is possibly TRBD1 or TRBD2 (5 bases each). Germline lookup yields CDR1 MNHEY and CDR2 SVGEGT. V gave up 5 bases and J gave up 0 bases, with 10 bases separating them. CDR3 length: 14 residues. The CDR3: CASSHRDDQETQYF. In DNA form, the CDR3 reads TGTGCCAGCAGTCACCGGGACGACCAAGAGACCCAGTACTTC.

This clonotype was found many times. Here the CDR3 reads CASSRSVLSSGANVLTF. In DNA, the CDR3 is TGTGCCAGCAGTCGTTCAGTGTTGAGCTCTGGGGCCAACGTCCTGACTTTC. The V and J genes are TRBV27 and TRBJ2-6; D not certain. The CDR3 consists of 17 residues. The germline V and J ends were trimmed by 5 bases and 0 bases, with 14 bases remaining between them. The germline V gene encodes CDR1 MNHEY and CDR2 SMNVEV (reference sequence).

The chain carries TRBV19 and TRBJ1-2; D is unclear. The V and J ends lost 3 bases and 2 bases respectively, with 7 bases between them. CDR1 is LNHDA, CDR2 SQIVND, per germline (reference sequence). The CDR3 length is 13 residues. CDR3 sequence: CASSIATNYGYTF. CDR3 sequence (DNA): TGTGCCAGTAGTATTGCTACGAACTATGGCTACACCTTC. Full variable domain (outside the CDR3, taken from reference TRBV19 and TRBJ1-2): DGGITQSPKYLFRKEGQNVTLSCEQNLNHDAMYWYRQDPGQGLRLIYYSQIVNDFQKGDIAEGYSVSREKKESFPLTVTSAQKNPTAFYLCASSIATNYGYTFGSGTRLTVV.

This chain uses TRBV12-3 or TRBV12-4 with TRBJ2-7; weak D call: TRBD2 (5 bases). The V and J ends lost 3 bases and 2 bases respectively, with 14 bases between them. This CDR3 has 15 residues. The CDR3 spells CASSLMAGGAYEQYF. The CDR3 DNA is TGTGCCAGCAGTTTGATGGCGGGCGGCGCCTACGAGCAGTACTTC.

CDR3 nucleotides: TGTGCCAGCAGCTTAGGGACTAGCGGAGCCACAGATACGCAGTATTTT. Translated, it gives CASSLGTSGATDTQYF. The V call is TRBV7-8, the J call TRBJ2-3, with 10 positions matching TRBD2. This CDR3 region has 16 residues. Trimming removed 1 base from V and 2 bases from J; junction bases left unmatched: 3. Per the germline V gene, CDR1 is SGHVS and CDR2 is FQNEAQ.

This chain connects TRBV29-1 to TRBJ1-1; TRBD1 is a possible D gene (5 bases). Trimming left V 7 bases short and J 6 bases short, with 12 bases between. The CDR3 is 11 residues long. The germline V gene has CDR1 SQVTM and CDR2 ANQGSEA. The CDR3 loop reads CSGSWGAEAFF. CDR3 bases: TGCAGCGGCTCTTGGGGGGCTGAAGCTTTCTTT.

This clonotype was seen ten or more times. The CDR3 DNA is TGTGCCAGCAGCTTTACTACCCGGCCACAGATTTACTATGGCTACACCTTC. Its translation is CASSFTTRPQIYYGYTF. The rearrangement links TRBV7-8 to TRBJ1-2; unclear D gene. The V gene lost 3 bases and the J gene lost 3 bases, with 20 bases spanning the gap. The CDR3 is 17 residues long. Germline CDR1 is SGHVS and CDR2 is FQNEAQ.

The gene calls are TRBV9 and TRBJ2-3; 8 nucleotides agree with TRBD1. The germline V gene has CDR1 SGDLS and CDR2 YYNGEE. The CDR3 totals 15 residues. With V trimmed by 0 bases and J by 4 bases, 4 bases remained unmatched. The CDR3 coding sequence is TGTGCCAGCAGCGTAGCGGCAGGGGGCTCAGATACGCAGTATTTT. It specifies CASSVAAGGSDTQYF.

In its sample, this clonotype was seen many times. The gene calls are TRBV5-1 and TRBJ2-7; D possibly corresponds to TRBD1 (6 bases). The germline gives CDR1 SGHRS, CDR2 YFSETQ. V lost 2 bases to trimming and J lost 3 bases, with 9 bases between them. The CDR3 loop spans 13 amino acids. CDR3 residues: CASSLPDSYEQYF. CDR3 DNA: TGCGCCAGCAGCTTACCGGACAGCTACGAGCAGTACTTC.

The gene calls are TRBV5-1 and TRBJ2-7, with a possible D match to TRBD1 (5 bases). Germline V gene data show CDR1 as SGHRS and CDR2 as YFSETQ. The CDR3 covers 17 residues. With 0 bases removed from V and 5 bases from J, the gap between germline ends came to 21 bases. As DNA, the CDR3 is TGCGCCAGCAGCTTGGCCCCCTTACAGGTGCGCAGAGACGAGCAGTACTTC. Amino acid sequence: CASSLAPLQVRRDEQYF.

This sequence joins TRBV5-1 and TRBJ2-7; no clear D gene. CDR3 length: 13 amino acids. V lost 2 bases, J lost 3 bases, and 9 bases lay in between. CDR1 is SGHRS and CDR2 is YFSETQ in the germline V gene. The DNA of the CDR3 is TGCGCCAGCAGCTTCGTTGGTGGCTACGAGCAGTACTTC. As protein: CASSFVGGYEQYF.

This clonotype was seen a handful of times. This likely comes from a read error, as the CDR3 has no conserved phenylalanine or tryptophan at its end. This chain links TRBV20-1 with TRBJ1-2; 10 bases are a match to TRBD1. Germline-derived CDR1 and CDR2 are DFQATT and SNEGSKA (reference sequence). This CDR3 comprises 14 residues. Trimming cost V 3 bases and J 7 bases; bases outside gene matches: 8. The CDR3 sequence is CSARDDRGLGGYTL. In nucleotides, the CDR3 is TGCAGTGCTAGGGACGACAGGGGGCTAGGTGGCTACACCCTC.

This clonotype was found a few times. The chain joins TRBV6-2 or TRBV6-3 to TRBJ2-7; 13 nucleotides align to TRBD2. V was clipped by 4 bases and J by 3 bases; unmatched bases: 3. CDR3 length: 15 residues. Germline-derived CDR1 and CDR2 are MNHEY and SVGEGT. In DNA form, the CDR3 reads TGTGCCAGCAGTTCCGGGACTAGCGGGAACTACGAGCAGTACTTC. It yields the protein CASSSGTSGNYEQYF.

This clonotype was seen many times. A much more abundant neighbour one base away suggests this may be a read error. CDR3 amino acids: CAGSEDVGGGYEQYF. For the CDR3, the DNA is TGTGCCGGCAGTGAGGATGTTGGGGGTGGATACGAGCAGTACTTC. The J gene is TRBJ2-7, the V gene TRBV2, with D perhaps given as TRBD1 or TRBD2 (5 bases each). CDR1 is SNHLY and CDR2 is FYNNEI in the germline V gene. This CDR3 has 15 residues.

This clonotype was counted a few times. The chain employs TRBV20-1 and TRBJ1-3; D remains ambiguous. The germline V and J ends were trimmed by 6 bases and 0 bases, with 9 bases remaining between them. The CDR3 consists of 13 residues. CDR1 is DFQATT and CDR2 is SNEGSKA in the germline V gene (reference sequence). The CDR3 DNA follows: TGCAGTGCCGAGACGGACTCTGGAAACACCATATATTTT. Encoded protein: CSAETDSGNTIYF.

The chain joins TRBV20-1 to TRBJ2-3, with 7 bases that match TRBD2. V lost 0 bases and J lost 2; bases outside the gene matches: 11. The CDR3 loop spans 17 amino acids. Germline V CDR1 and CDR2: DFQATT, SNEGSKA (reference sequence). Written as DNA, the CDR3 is TGCAGTGCTAGAGAATTGGGCCTAGCGGAAGACACAGATACGCAGTATTTT. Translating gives CSARELGLAEDTDTQYF.

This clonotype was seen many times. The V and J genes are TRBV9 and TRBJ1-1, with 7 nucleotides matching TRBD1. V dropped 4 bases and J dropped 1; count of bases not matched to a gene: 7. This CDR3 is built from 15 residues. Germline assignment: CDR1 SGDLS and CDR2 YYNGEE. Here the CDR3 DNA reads TGTGCCAGCAGCCCATCAGACAGGGAGAACACTGAAGCTTTCTTT. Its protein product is CASSPSDRENTEAFF.

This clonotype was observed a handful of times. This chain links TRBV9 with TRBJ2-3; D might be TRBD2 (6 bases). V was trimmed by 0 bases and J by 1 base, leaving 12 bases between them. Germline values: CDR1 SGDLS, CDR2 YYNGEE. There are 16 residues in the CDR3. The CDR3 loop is CASSVAGGGRTDTQYF. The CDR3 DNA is TGTGCCAGCAGCGTAGCCGGGGGAGGACGCACAGATACGCAGTATTTT.

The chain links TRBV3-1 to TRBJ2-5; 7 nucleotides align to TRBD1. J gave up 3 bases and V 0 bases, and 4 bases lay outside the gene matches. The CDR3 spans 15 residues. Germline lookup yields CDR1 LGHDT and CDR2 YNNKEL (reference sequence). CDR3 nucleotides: TGTGCCAGCAGCCAAGATGAGACAGGGAAAGAGACCCAGTACTTC. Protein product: CASSQDETGKETQYF.

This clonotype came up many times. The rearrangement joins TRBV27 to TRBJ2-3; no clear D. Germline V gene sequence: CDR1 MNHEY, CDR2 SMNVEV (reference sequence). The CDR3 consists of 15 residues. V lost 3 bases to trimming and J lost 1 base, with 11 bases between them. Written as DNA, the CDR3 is TGTGCCAGCAGTTTCGAGCGAAGGGGCACAGATACGCAGTATTTT. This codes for CASSFERRGTDTQYF.

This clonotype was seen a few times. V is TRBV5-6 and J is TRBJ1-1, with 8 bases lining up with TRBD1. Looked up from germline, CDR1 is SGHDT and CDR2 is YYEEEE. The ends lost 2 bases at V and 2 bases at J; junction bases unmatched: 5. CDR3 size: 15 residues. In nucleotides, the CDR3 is TGTGCCAGCAGCTTCTCAGGGGGCACAAACACTGAAGCTTTCTTT. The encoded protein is CASSFSGGTNTEAFF.

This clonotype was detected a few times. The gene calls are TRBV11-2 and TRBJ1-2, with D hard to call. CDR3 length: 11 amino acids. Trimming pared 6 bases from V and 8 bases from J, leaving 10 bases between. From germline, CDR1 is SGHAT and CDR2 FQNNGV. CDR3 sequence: CASRRVYGYTF. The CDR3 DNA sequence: TGTGCCAGCAGGAGGGTCTACGGCTACACCTTC.